These 9 T cell receptor beta chains were all obtained from the same sample, sequenced in a study of response to subunit inactivated influenza vaccine. TCRdb ran MiXCR on the RT-PCR reads and lists one entry per CDR3 protein. The sample includes hundreds of thousands of distinct CDR3 sequences, about 11% of them seen just once. This sample was also put to use in a study of T cells expressing NK-cell markers. As that report states: Production of TCR beta cDNA relied on 5'RACE template switching with UMIs.

The sample in question was PBMCs from blood, obtained on the day of vaccination. The receptor source for this set is a man aged 50 to 59 who received an inactivated influenza vaccine.

The chain joins TRBV11-2 to TRBJ2-7; no reliable D call. Germline lookup yields CDR1 SGHAT and CDR2 FQNNGV. Trimming left V 2 bases short and J 4 bases short, with 9 bases between. The CDR3 contains 13 residues. CDR3 amino acids: CASSLTVGYEQYF. CDR3 DNA sequence: TGTGCCAGCAGCTTAACAGTAGGTTACGAGCAGTACTTC.

This chain links TRBV7-8 with TRBJ2-1; 13 bases line up with TRBD2. This CDR3 is built from 15 residues. Trimming cost V 5 bases and J 9 bases; bases outside gene matches: 7. Germline assignment: CDR1 SGHVS and CDR2 FQNEAQ. The CDR3, as DNA: TGTGCCAGCAGCGCCGGACTAGCGGGGGTGGGTGAGCAGTTCTTC. It specifies CASSAGLAGVGEQFF.

This rearrangement joins TRBV2 to TRBJ2-6, with D hard to call. Germline V gene data show CDR1 as SNHLY and CDR2 as FYNNEI. V dropped 2 bases and J dropped 1 base, with 3 bases sitting between them. The CDR3 runs to 14 residues. The CDR3 spells CASSERSGANVLTF. CDR3 bases: TGTGCCAGCAGTGAACGTTCTGGGGCCAACGTCCTGACTTTC. The variable domain in full, with the rest retrieved from reference TRBV2 and TRBJ2-6, is EPEVTQTPSHQVTQMGQEVILRCVPISNHLYFYWYRQILGQKVEFLVSFYNNEISEKSEIFDDQFSVERPDGSNFTLKIRSTKLEDSAMYFCASSERSGANVLTFGAGSRLTVL.

This clonotype came up a few times. The junction does not match germline at one end; this may be a read error. V gene TRBV7-9 combines with J gene TRBJ2-7, with 7 nucleotides matching TRBD2. The CDR3 contains 12 residues. The germline CDR1 and CDR2 sequences are SEHNR and FQNEAQ (reference sequence). The CDR3 is CASSDLAEPRHF. CDR3 nucleotide sequence: TGTGCCAGCAGCGACCTAGCGGAACCTCGCCACTTC.

This clonotype was seen a few times. The chain combines TRBV6-5 with TRBJ2-1; D gene unclear. Germline CDR1 MNHEY, CDR2 SVGAGI. The CDR3 has 15 residues. The germline V and J ends were trimmed by 2 bases and 2 bases, with 10 bases remaining between them. This chain's CDR3 is CASSYTGPPYNEQFF. Written as DNA, the CDR3 is TGTGCCAGCAGTTACACCGGACCCCCCTACAATGAGCAGTTCTTC.

This clonotype occurred a few times. The J gene is TRBJ1-5, the V gene TRBV10-3, with a weak D call TRBD1 (6 bases). The V and J ends lost 10 bases and 5 bases respectively, with 15 bases between them. Germline V gene lookup returns CDR1 ENHRY and CDR2 SYGVKD. The CDR3 is 13 amino acids. CDR3 DNA sequence: TGTGCCACTGGGGGCTTAAAGGATCAGCCCCAGCATTTT. Protein sequence: CATGGLKDQPQHF.

The chain carries TRBV7-2 and TRBJ2-1; 7 bases align to TRBD1. The ends lost 3 bases at V and 4 bases at J; junction bases unmatched: 9. The germline gives CDR1 SGHTA, CDR2 FQGNSA. The CDR3 consists of 16 residues. CDR3 coding DNA: TGTGCCAGCAGCTTGCTTTCCAGGGGGAGTTACAATGAGCAGTTCTTC. Its protein is CASSLLSRGSYNEQFF.

This clonotype was seen a few times. The J gene is TRBJ1-1, the V gene TRBV12-3 or TRBV12-4; a possible D gene is TRBD1 (6 bases). The CDR3 length is 12 residues. The ends were cut back, 7 bases at V and 5 bases at J, with 11 bases in the middle. This chain's CDR3 is CASTRGGTEAFF. The CDR3 DNA reads TGTGCCAGCACCCGAGGGGGAACTGAAGCTTTCTTT.

V gene TRBV7-9 combines with J gene TRBJ1-2; 8 bases align to TRBD1. The CDR3 length is 16 residues. The trim removed 2 bases at V and 8 bases at J, leaving 13 bases unmatched. In germline, CDR1 is SEHNR, CDR2 FQNEAQ (reference sequence). The CDR3 nucleotides read TGTGCCAGCAGCTTACGACAATCAGGGGGCCATCGGGGCTACACCTTC. As protein: CASSLRQSGGHRGYTF. Together with reference TRBV7-9 and TRBJ1-2, the CDR3 gives the full variable domain: DTGVSQNPRHKITKRGQNVTFRCDPISEHNRLYWYRQTLGQGPEFLTYFQNEAQLEKSRLLSDRFSAERPKGSFSTLEIQRTEQGDSAMYLCASSLRQSGGHRGYTFGSGTRLTVV.